The 29 T cell receptor beta chains reported below all come from one sample, sequenced in a study of T cells in Graves' hyperthyroidism and ophthalmopathy. Regions amplified from RNA transcripts were the TCR beta CDR3 regions. HTBI primers were used for first-round RT-PCR of the TCR CDR3. One entry per CDR3 protein results from TCRdb running MiXCR on the multiplex PCR reads. The sample yields about 300,000 distinct CDR3 sequences, around 20% seen once. Specimen: blood. Source of these receptors: a man over 45 with Graves' ophthalmopathy.

This clonotype was recorded at least ten times. The chain uses TRBV28 and TRBJ2-1; 8 bases match TRBD2. V was clipped by 6 bases and J by 4 bases; unmatched bases: 5. The CDR3 spans 14 residues. Germline CDR1 reads MDHEN; CDR2 reads SYDVKM. The CDR3 reads CASRGLAGYNEQFF. The CDR3 nucleotides read TGTGCCAGCAGAGGTCTAGCGGGTTACAATGAGCAGTTCTTC. The variable domain in full, with the rest retrieved from reference TRBV28 and TRBJ2-1, is DVKVTQSSRYLVKRTGEKVFLECVQDMDHENMFWYRQDPGLGLRLIYFSYDVKMKEKGDIPEGYSVSREKKERFSLILESASTNQTSMYLCASRGLAGYNEQFFGPGTRLTVL.

The genes are TRBV5-5 and TRBJ1-6; 9 bases align to TRBD1. The CDR3 length is 15 residues. CDR1 SGHKS and CDR2 YYEKEE come from the germline V gene (reference sequence). V lost 4 bases and J lost 6; bases outside the gene matches: 5. CDR3: CASSRDRASNSPLHF. Here the CDR3 DNA reads TGTGCCAGCAGCAGGGACAGGGCCTCTAATTCACCCCTCCACTTT.

V is TRBV6-2 or TRBV6-3 and J is TRBJ2-5; 10 bases match TRBD2. J was trimmed by 5 bases and V by 11 bases; bases with no gene match: 8. The germline V gene has CDR1 MNHEY and CDR2 SVGEGT. This CDR3 contains 13 residues. The CDR3 DNA reads as TGTGCCTTCAGCGGGAGGGCCTTGGAGACCCAGTACTTC. It encodes CAFSGRALETQYF.

The rearrangement links TRBV4-2 to TRBJ1-5, with D possibly TRBD1 on 5 matching bases. V lost 0 bases to trimming and J lost 7 bases, with 13 bases between them. The V gene's germline CDR1 is LGHNA and CDR2 YNFKEQ. The CDR3 loop spans 15 amino acids. The CDR3 bases are TGTGCCAGCAGCCAAGATTGGGGGGATCCCCAGCCCCAGCATTTT. Translating it yields CASSQDWGDPQPQHF.

The chain is built from TRBV20-1 and TRBJ2-3; TRBD2 aligns across 7 bases. Per the germline V gene, CDR1 is DFQATT and CDR2 is SNEGSKA (reference sequence). CDR3 length: 17 amino acids. With V trimmed by 1 base and J by 7 bases, 17 bases remained unmatched. Here the CDR3 reads CSARGASGGEARNTQYF. The CDR3 DNA follows: TGCAGTGCTAGAGGGGCTAGCGGAGGGGAGGCGAGGAATACGCAGTATTTT.

The genes are TRBV19 and TRBJ2-7; 9 bases fit TRBD2. The J segment lost 3 bases and the V segment lost 3 bases, leaving 3 bases of the junction unmatched. The CDR3 consists of 14 residues. CDR1 LNHDA and CDR2 SQIVND come from the germline V gene (reference sequence). The CDR3 spells CASSMLAGVYEQYF. The CDR3 DNA sequence: TGTGCCAGTAGTATGTTAGCGGGAGTCTACGAGCAGTACTTC. Supplemented by reference TRBV19 and TRBJ2-7, the full variable domain reads DGGITQSPKYLFRKEGQNVTLSCEQNLNHDAMYWYRQDPGQGLRLIYYSQIVNDFQKGDIAEGYSVSREKKESFPLTVTSAQKNPTAFYLCASSMLAGVYEQYFGPGTRLTVT.

V usage is TRBV6-2 or TRBV6-3 and J usage is TRBJ2-6; 7 nucleotides line up with TRBD2. This CDR3 region has 15 residues. Per germline, CDR1 MNHEY and CDR2 SVGEGT. The ends lost 2 bases at V and 10 bases at J; junction bases unmatched: 8. CDR3 sequence (DNA): TGTGCCAGCAGTTACGTGGGAGGGCTAAGTAACGTCCTGACTTTC. It codes for CASSYVGGLSNVLTF.

This clonotype was observed a few times. A read error is possible here, since a much larger clone lies one base away. The chain has TRBV30 and TRBJ2-1; no firm D call. With 1 base removed from V and 5 bases from J, the gap between germline ends came to 21 bases. The CDR3 contains 17 residues. Per the germline V gene, CDR1 is GTSNPN and CDR2 is SVGIG (reference sequence). CDR3 DNA sequence: TGTGCCTGGAGTGGTTGGTGGGATGGTGGTGGGAACAATGAGCAGTTCTTC. Translated: CAWSGWWDGGGNNEQFF.

A word on this clonotype: A much larger clone lies one base from this, so it may be a read error. This chain connects TRBV2 to TRBJ1-1, with D maybe TRBD1 (5 bases). CDR1 SNHLY and CDR2 FYNNEI come from the germline V gene. With 7 bases removed from V and 0 bases from J, the gap between germline ends came to 21 bases. The CDR3 runs 17 residues. In DNA form, the CDR3 reads TGTGCCAGCAATGAGAGGGGAAACCTCGGACTGAACACTGAAGCTTTCTTT. This encodes CASNERGNLGLNTEAFF.

This clonotype appeared many times. The J gene is TRBJ2-7, the V gene TRBV28; a possible D gene is TRBD2 (5 bases). The CDR3 is 14 amino acids. Germline CDR1 is MDHEN and CDR2 is SYDVKM. Deletions cut 6 bases from V and 1 base from J, with 13 bases between. CDR3 in DNA: TGTGCCAGCAGACAGAGGGAAATTTCCTACGAGCAGTACTTC. Its protein is CASRQREISYEQYF.

This clonotype was seen ten or more times. The V gene is TRBV29-1, the J gene TRBJ2-7, with no clear D. The CDR3 has 12 amino acids. Per germline, CDR1 SQVTM and CDR2 ANQGSEA. Deletions cut 0 bases from V and 2 bases from J, with 5 bases between. DNA of the CDR3: TGCAGCGTTGAAGATCGGCCCTACGAGCAGTACTTC. This codes for CSVEDRPYEQYF.

This rearrangement joins TRBV5-1 to TRBJ2-2, with 10 bases lining up with TRBD1. The CDR3 is 16 amino acids. CDR1 and CDR2 from the germline V gene are SGHRS and YFSETQ. V gave up 4 bases and J gave up 5 bases; unmatched junction bases: 8. The CDR3 coding sequence is TGCGCCAGCAGCGAGAGACAGGGGGCTGGGACCGGGGAGCTGTTTTTT. It yields the protein CASSERQGAGTGELFF.

The chain links TRBV13 to TRBJ2-2, with 7 bases identical to TRBD1. This CDR3 contains 18 residues. Trimming cost V 5 bases and J 0 bases; bases outside gene matches: 12. Per germline, CDR1 PRHDT and CDR2 FYEKMQ (reference sequence). CDR3 in amino acids: CASSTSLSTGANTGELFF. The CDR3 DNA is TGTGCCAGCAGCACATCACTATCCACAGGGGCGAACACCGGGGAGCTGTTTTTT.

The chain employs TRBV7-2 and TRBJ1-1; D not resolved. V dropped 2 bases and J dropped 0 bases, with 7 bases sitting between them. CDR3 length: 14 residues. The V gene's germline CDR1 is SGHTA and CDR2 FQGNSA. CDR3 sequence: CASSLSAMNTEAFF. The CDR3 nucleotides read TGTGCCAGCAGCTTATCAGCTATGAACACTGAAGCTTTCTTT.

This clonotype was counted many times. The CDR3 coding sequence is TGTGCCAGCAGTAACCCCAACGAGGGGAGACAACATCAGCCCCAGCATTTT. This codes for CASSNPNEGRQHQPQHF. The V call is TRBV6-1, the J call TRBJ1-5, with D tentatively TRBD1 (5 bases). This CDR3 contains 17 residues. V lost 5 bases, J lost 5 bases, and 22 bases lay in between. Germline V CDR1 and CDR2: MNHNS, SASEGT.

This clonotype turned up a few times. The gene calls are TRBV14 and TRBJ2-1; no reliable D call. This CDR3 is 18 amino acids long. V was shortened by 3 bases and J by 1 base, with 19 bases between the two germline ends. In germline, CDR1 is SGHDN, CDR2 FVKESK. The CDR3 nucleotides read TGTGCCAGCAGCCACGCCCCCTCTTGGGTCGCGTCCTACAATGAGCAGTTCTTC. It specifies CASSHAPSWVASYNEQFF.

This clonotype was observed a handful of times. V gene TRBV20-1 combines with J gene TRBJ1-3; tentatively, D is TRBD1 (6 bases). Germline CDR1 is DFQATT and CDR2 is SNEGSKA (reference sequence). This CDR3 spans 13 amino acids. V was pared by 5 bases and J by 0 bases, with 8 bases between. The CDR3 DNA reads TGCAGTGCTGGGGGCCACTCTGGAAACACCATATATTTT. Residues: CSAGGHSGNTIYF.

The V gene is TRBV20-1, the J gene TRBJ2-1; D gene unclear. Germline-derived CDR1 and CDR2 are DFQATT and SNEGSKA (reference sequence). Trimming removed 1 base from V and 15 bases from J, with 13 bases in between. This CDR3 has 11 amino acids. The CDR3 nucleotides read TGCAGTGCTAGAGGGGCGGTAGTCCCGTTCTTC. Protein sequence: CSARGAVVPFF.

This clonotype occurred many times. V gene TRBV30 combines with J gene TRBJ2-2; 8 bases map to TRBD1. Per the germline V gene, CDR1 is GTSNPN and CDR2 is SVGIG (reference sequence). Losses at the gene ends were 2 bases for V and 2 bases for J; bases not matched to a gene: 4. The CDR3 has 15 amino acids. The CDR3 nucleotides read TGTGCCTGGAGTTACAGGGGGATCAACACCGGGGAGCTGTTTTTT. Translation: CAWSYRGINTGELFF.

This clonotype was seen only a few times. This chain joins TRBV5-5 and TRBJ2-7, with D hard to call. CDR3 length: 11 amino acids. Germline V gene lookup returns CDR1 SGHKS and CDR2 YYEKEE (reference sequence). The V gene lost 5 bases and the J gene lost 5 bases, with 8 bases spanning the gap. The CDR3 loop is CASSFAHEQYF. The CDR3 nucleotides are TGTGCCAGCAGTTTCGCCCACGAGCAGTACTTC.

This clonotype showed up many times. This sequence joins TRBV7-8 and TRBJ2-3; possible D gene TRBD2, 5 bases. Between the trimmed V and J ends, which lost 3 bases and 2 bases, there was a span of 9 bases. Germline V gene data show CDR1 as SGHVS and CDR2 as FQNEAQ. The CDR3 runs to 14 residues. The CDR3 spells CASSFGLITDTQYF. CDR3 DNA sequence: TGTGCCAGCAGCTTTGGACTTATCACAGATACGCAGTATTTT.

The chain is built from TRBV30 and TRBJ1-1; 9 positions match TRBD1. Germline CDR1 and CDR2: GTSNPN and SVGIG (reference sequence). There are 14 residues in the CDR3. Germline trimming cut 4 bases from V and 3 bases from J; bases unmatched to any gene: 6. CDR3 DNA: TGTGCCTGGACCCCAACAGGGGGCGACACTGAAGCTTTCTTT. Translating it yields CAWTPTGGDTEAFF.

The genes are TRBV6-1 and TRBJ1-2, with D unresolved. CDR1 MNHNS and CDR2 SASEGT come from the germline V gene. The V end was cut by 8 bases, the J end by 8 bases, with 12 bases between. This CDR3 comprises 11 residues. The CDR3 DNA reads TGTGCCAGCTGGCGGTCGGGAGGCTACACCTTC. This gives the protein CASWRSGGYTF.

The chain couples TRBV28 to TRBJ1-2, with D tentatively TRBD1 (5 bases). Germline V lookup: CDR1 MDHEN, CDR2 SYDVKM. V lost 6 bases to trimming and J lost 8 bases, with 16 bases between them. This CDR3 spans 13 amino acids. The CDR3 bases are TGTGCCAGCAGCCGGGGACGGAGAAAGGGCTACACCTTC. Protein: CASSRGRRKGYTF.

This clonotype appeared many times. This chain connects TRBV10-3 to TRBJ2-7; 12 nucleotides agree with TRBD2. The CDR3 has 16 amino acids. The V segment lost 2 bases and the J segment 3 bases; nucleotides outside the gene matches: 5. The germline V gene encodes CDR1 ENHRY and CDR2 SYGVKD. CDR3 amino acids: CAISERTSGTLYEQYF. In DNA, the CDR3 is TGTGCCATCAGTGAGCGGACTAGCGGGACTCTCTACGAGCAGTACTTC.

The chain employs TRBV5-8 and TRBJ2-1; possible D gene TRBD2, 6 bases. Trimming took 0 bases from V and 8 from J, leaving 18 bases between them. There are 16 residues in the CDR3. CDR1 is SGHTS and CDR2 is YDEGEE in the germline V gene. CDR3 nucleotide sequence: TGTGCCAGCAGCTTGGAGGGACTCAGTGGGTTATATGAGCAGTTCTTC. Its translation: CASSLEGLSGLYEQFF.

This clonotype was found a few times. The chain joins TRBV10-3 to TRBJ2-2; D is unresolved. CDR3 length: 12 residues. V was clipped by 8 bases and J by 3 bases, with 7 bases between them. Germline V lookup: CDR1 ENHRY, CDR2 SYGVKD. The CDR3 here is CAIARDTGELFF. CDR3 sequence (DNA): TGTGCCATCGCCAGAGACACCGGGGAGCTGTTTTTT.

This chain links TRBV28 with TRBJ2-4; a possible D gene is TRBD1 (6 bases). The CDR3 spans 15 residues. The ends were cut back, 3 bases at V and 3 bases at J, with 12 bases in the middle. CDR1 and CDR2 (germline): MDHEN, SYDVKM. The CDR3 DNA reads as TGTGCCAGCAGTTTCACAGGGATGGACAAAAACATTCAGTACTTC. Translating gives CASSFTGMDKNIQYF.

With respect to this clonotype: This may come from a read error, since a much larger clone is one base off. V gene TRBV20-1 combines with J gene TRBJ2-5; 12 nucleotides line up with TRBD2. The CDR3 is 16 amino acids. CDR1 DFQATT and CDR2 SNEGSKA come from the germline V gene (reference sequence). V was clipped by 4 bases and J by 4 bases; unmatched bases: 10. In DNA form, the CDR3 reads TGCAGTGCTACTACGATAGCTAGCGGGAGGGCAGAGACCCAGTACTTC. Its translation: CSATTIASGRAETQYF.